This T cell receptor (beta chain) was documented in a study of radiation and T cells in renal cell carcinoma. Study-wide points: No pretreatment tumor biopsies were available for baseline clonotypes.

Trimming at V came to 7 bases and at J to 10 bases, leaving 10 bases not matched to a gene. The CDR3 is 14 residues long. CDR1 and CDR2 (germline): LNHDA, SQIVND (reference sequence). Indicated time point: baseline pretreatment blood. Documented treatment: 15 Gy SBRT to primary tumor, nephrectomy 4 weeks later. The patient's renal cell carcinoma had clear cell pathology. In the case of this clone: Its antigen is as yet unknown.

The data were produced by immunoSEQ multiplex PCR, yet TCRdb's version contains in-frame clones alone and is incomplete. This table holds about 91,000 clones, 82% found once. The material was blood, obtained from a patient whose treatment included radiotherapy and nephrectomy. The clonotype was recovered from a man between 60 and 70 years old with renal cell carcinoma. The chain uses TRBV19 and TRBJ1-6; TRBD1 matches 7 bases. This CDR3 is CASTSGQTASPLHF. In DNA, the CDR3 is TGTGCCAGTACCTCGGGACAGACCGCCTCACCCCTCCACTTT.